This T cell receptor (beta chain) is from a study of control samples from healthy donors and cancer patients. Generated by immunoSEQ multiplex PCR, the TCRdb table keeps only in-frame clones and is missing some. The sample yields 100,000 to 150,000 clones, roughly 86% seen once. CDR1 and CDR2 (germline): MDHEN, SYDVKM. V was clipped by 2 bases and J by 0 bases, with 10 bases between them. The CDR3 sequence is 15 residues long. The sequence derives from a man in his fifties with head and neck cancer. The chain uses TRBV28 and TRBJ1-1; D might be TRBD1 (5 bases). Sequenced sample: PBMCs. CDR3 residues: CASSLGPGMNTEAFF. The CDR3 DNA is TGTGCCAGCAGTTTAGGTCCAGGGATGAACACTGAAGCTTTCTTT.